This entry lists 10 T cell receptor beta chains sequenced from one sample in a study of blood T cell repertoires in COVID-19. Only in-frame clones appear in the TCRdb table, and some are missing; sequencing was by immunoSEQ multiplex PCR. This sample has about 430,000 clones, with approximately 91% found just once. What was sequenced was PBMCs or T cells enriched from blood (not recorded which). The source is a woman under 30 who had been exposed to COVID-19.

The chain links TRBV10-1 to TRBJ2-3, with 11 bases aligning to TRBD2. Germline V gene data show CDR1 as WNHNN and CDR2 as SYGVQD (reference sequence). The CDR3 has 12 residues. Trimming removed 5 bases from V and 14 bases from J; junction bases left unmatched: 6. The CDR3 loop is CASSPTSGIRYF. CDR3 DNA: TGCGCCAGCAGTCCGACTAGCGGGATCCGGTATTTT.

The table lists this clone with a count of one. The CDR3: CASKEQGPTGYEQYF. In nucleotides, the CDR3 is TGTGCCAGCAAAGAACAGGGGCCGACTGGCTACGAGCAGTACTTC. The chain employs TRBV2 and TRBJ2-7, with 7 bases lining up with TRBD1. The V segment lost 7 bases and the J segment 3 bases; nucleotides outside the gene matches: 12. This CDR3 comprises 15 residues. Germline CDR1 SNHLY, CDR2 FYNNEI.

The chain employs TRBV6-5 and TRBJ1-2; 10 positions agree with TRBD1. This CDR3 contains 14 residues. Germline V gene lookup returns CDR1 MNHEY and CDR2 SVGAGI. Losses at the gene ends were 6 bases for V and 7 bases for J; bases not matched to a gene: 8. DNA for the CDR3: TGTGCCAGCAGAGGGGGACAGGGGTTCGTTGGCTACACCTTC. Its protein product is CASRGGQGFVGYTF.

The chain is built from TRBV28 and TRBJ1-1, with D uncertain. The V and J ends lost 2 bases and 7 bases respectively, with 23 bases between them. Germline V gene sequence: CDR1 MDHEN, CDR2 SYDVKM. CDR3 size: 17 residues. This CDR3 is CASSLGTGIQSWGEAFF. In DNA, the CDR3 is TGTGCCAGCAGTTTAGGAACCGGGATCCAATCCTGGGGTGAAGCTTTCTTT.

CDR3 nucleotide sequence: TGTGCCAGCAGCTCCACTCAACAGAGTGGCTACACCTTC. Translated, it gives CASSSTQQSGYTF. The chain is built from TRBV13 and TRBJ1-2; D unresolved. V was shortened by 4 bases and J by 7 bases, with 13 bases between the two germline ends. This CDR3 is 13 amino acids long. Germline-derived CDR1 and CDR2 are PRHDT and FYEKMQ (reference sequence).

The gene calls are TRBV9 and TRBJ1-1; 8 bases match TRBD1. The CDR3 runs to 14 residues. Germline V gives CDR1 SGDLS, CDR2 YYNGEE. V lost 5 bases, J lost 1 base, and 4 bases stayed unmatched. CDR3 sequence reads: CASSHQGANTEAFF. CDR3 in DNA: TGTGCCAGCAGTCATCAGGGGGCGAACACTGAAGCTTTCTTT.

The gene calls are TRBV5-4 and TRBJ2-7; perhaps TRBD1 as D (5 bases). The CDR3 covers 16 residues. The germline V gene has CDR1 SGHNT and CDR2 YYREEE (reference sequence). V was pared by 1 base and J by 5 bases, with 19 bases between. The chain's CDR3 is CASSLWGARSWNEQYF. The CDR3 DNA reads TGTGCCAGCAGCTTGTGGGGCGCAAGGTCCTGGAACGAGCAGTACTTC. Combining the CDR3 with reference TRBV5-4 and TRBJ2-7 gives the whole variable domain ETGVTQSPTHLIKTRGQQVTLRCSSQSGHNTVSWYQQALGQGPQFIFQYYREEENGRGNFPPRFSGLQFPNYSSELNVNALELDDSALYLCASSLWGARSWNEQYFGPGTRLTVT.

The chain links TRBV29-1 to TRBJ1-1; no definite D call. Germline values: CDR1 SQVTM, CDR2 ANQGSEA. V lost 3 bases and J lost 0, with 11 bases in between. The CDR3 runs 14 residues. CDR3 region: CSVEKLQMNTEAFF. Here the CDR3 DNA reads TGCAGCGTTGAGAAGTTACAGATGAACACTGAAGCTTTCTTT. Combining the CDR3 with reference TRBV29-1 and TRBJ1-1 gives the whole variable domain SAVISQKPSRDICQRGTSLTIQCQVDSQVTMMFWYRQQPGQSLTLIATANQGSEATYESGFVIDKFPISRPNLTFSTLTVSNMSPEDSSIYLCSVEKLQMNTEAFFGQGTRLTVV.

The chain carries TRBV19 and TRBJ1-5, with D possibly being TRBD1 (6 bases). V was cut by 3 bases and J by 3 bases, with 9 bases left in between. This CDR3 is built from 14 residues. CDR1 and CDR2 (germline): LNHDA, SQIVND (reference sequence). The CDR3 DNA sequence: TGTGCCAGTAGTATTTGGGGGCCCAATCAGCCCCAGCATTTT. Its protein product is CASSIWGPNQPQHF.

CDR3: CASTLGGGNQPQHF. The CDR3 nucleotides are TGTGCCAGCACCCTGGGAGGAGGCAATCAGCCCCAGCATTTT. The rearrangement uses TRBV28 and TRBJ1-5; unclear D gene. The CDR3 spans 14 residues. CDR1 MDHEN and CDR2 SYDVKM come from the germline V gene. Trimming left V 7 bases short and J 2 bases short, with 12 bases between.